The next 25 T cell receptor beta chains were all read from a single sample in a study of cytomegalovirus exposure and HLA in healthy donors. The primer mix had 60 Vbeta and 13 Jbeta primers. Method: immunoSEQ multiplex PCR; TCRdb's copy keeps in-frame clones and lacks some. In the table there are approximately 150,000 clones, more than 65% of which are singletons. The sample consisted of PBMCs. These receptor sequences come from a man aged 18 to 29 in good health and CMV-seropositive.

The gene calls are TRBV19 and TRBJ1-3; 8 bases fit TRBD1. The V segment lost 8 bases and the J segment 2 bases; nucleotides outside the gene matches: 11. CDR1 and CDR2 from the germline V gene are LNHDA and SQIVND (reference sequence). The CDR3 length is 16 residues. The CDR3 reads CASGLPTGGTGNTIYF. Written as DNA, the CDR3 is TGTGCCAGTGGGCTTCCTACAGGGGGAACTGGAAACACCATATATTTT. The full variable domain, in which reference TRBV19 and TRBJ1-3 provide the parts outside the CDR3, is DGGITQSPKYLFRKEGQNVTLSCEQNLNHDAMYWYRQDPGQGLRLIYYSQIVNDFQKGDIAEGYSVSREKKESFPLTVTSAQKNPTAFYLCASGLPTGGTGNTIYFGEGSWLTVV.

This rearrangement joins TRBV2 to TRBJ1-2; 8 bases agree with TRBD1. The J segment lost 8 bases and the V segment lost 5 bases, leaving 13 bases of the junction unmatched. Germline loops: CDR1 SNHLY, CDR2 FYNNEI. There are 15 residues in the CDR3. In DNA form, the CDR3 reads TGTGCCAGCAGTCGGACAGGGACCGTTATGAGGGGCTACACCTTC. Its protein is CASSRTGTVMRGYTF.

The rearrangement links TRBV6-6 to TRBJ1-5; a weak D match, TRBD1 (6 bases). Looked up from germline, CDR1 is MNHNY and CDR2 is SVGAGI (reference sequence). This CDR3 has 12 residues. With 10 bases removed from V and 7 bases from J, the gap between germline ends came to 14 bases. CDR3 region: CATTGSGQPQHF. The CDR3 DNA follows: TGTGCCACAACAGGGTCTGGGCAGCCCCAGCATTTT.

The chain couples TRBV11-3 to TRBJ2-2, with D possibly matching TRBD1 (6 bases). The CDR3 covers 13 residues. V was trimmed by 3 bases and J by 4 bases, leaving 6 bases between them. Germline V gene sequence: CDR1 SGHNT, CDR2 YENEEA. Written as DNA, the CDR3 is TGTGCCAGCAGCTTGGACAGCACCGGGGAGCTGTTTTTT. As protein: CASSLDSTGELFF.

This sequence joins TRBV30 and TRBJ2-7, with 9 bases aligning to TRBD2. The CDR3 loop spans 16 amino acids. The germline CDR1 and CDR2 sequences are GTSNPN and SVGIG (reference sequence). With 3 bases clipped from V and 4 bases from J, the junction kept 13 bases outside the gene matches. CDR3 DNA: TGTGCCTGGAGCGAACTCCGAGGGACTAGCCGGTACGAGCAGTACGTC. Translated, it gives CAWSELRGTSRYEQYV.

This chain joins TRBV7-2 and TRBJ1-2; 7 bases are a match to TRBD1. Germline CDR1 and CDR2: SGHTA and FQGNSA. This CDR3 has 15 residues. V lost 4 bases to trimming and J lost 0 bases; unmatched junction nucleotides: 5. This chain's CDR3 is CASSSGQPPNYGYTF. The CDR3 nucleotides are TGTGCCAGCAGCTCGGGACAGCCCCCTAACTATGGCTACACCTTC.

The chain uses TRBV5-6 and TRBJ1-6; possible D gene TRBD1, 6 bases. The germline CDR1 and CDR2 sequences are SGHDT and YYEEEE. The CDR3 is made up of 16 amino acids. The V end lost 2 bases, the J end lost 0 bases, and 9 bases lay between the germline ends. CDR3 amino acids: CASSLQGYSYNSPLHF. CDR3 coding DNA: TGTGCCAGCAGCTTACAGGGTTACTCCTATAATTCACCCCTCCACTTT.

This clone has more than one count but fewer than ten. The CDR3, as DNA: TGTGCCAGCAGCTTACAGCGGGAGGGTCCCCGTGTAATCGATACGCAGTATTTT. Encoded protein: CASSLQREGPRVIDTQYF. The chain is built from TRBV5-6 and TRBJ2-3; TRBD2 aligns across 10 bases. The V and J ends lost 2 bases and 6 bases, in that order; junction bases with no gene match: 15. Germline CDR1 SGHDT, CDR2 YYEEEE. The CDR3 is made up of 18 amino acids.

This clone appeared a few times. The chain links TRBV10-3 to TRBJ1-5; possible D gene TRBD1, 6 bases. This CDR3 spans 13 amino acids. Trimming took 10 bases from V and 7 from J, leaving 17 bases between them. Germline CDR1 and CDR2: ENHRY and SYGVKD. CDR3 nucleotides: TGTGCCACCGTAGGGGACACGGGACAGCCCCAGCATTTT. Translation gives CATVGDTGQPQHF.

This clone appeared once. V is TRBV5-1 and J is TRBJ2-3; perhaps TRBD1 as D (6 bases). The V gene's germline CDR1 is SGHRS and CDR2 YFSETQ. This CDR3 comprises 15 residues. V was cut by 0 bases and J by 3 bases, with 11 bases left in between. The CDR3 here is CASSLGPGDTDTQYF. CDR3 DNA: TGCGCCAGCAGCTTGGGGCCAGGGGATACAGATACGCAGTATTTT.

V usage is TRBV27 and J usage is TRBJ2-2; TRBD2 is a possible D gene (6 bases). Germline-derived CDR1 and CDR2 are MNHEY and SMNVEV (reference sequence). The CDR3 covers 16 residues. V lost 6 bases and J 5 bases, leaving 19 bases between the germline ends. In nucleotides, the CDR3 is TGTGCCAGCAGCCCCACGGGGGTCCAGCGGACCGGGGAGCTGTTTTTT. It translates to CASSPTGVQRTGELFF.

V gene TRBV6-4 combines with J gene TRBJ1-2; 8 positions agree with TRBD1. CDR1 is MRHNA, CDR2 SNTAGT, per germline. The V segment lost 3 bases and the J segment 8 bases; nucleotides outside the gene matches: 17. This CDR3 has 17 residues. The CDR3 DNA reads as TGTGCCAGCAGTGAATCTTGGGAGGACAGGGAACTGATGGGCTACACCTTC. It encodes CASSESWEDRELMGYTF.

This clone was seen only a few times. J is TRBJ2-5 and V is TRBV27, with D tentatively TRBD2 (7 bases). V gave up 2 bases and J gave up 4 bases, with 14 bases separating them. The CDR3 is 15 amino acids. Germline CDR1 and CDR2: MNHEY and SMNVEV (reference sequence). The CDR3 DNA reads TGTGCCAGCAGTTTACGGGGGGCTCCCTTAGAGACCCAGTACTTC. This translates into CASSLRGAPLETQYF.

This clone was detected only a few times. CDR3 in DNA: TGTGCCAGCAGCGTGCAGGGACAGACGAACACCGGGGAGCTGTTTTTT. Protein: CASSVQGQTNTGELFF. The chain recombines TRBV9 with TRBJ2-2; TRBD1 matches 7 bases. The CDR3 totals 16 residues. Germline CDR1 SGDLS, CDR2 YYNGEE. Germline trimming cut 2 bases from V and 0 bases from J; bases unmatched to any gene: 4. The entire variable domain, with the rest obtained from reference TRBV9 and TRBJ2-2, is as follows: DSGVTQTPKHLITATGQRVTLRCSPRSGDLSVYWYQQSLDQGLQFLIQYYNGEERAKGNILERFSAQQFPDLHSELNLSSLELGDSALYFCASSVQGQTNTGELFFGEGSRLTVL.

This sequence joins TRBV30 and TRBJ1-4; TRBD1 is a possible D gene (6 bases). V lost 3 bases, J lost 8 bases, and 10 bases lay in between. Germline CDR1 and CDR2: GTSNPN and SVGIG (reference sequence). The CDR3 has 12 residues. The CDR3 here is CAWRIDREKLFF. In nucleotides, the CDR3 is TGTGCCTGGAGAATTGACAGGGAAAAACTGTTTTTT.

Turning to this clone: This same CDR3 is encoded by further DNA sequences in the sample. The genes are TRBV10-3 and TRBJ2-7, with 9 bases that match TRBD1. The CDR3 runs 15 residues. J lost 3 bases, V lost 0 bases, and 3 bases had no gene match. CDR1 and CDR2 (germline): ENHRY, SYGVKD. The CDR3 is CAISESRTGDYEQYV. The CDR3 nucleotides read TGTGCCATCAGTGAGTCACGGACAGGGGACTACGAGCAGTACGTC.

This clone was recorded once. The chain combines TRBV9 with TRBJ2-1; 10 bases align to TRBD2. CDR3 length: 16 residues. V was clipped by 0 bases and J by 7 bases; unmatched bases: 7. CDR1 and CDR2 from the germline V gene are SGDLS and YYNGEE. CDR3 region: CASSVALSGGRNEQFF. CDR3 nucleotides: TGTGCCAGCAGCGTAGCTCTTAGCGGGGGGCGGAATGAGCAGTTCTTC. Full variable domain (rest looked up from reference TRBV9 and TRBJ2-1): DSGVTQTPKHLITATGQRVTLRCSPRSGDLSVYWYQQSLDQGLQFLIQYYNGEERAKGNILERFSAQQFPDLHSELNLSSLELGDSALYFCASSVALSGGRNEQFFGPGTRLTVL.

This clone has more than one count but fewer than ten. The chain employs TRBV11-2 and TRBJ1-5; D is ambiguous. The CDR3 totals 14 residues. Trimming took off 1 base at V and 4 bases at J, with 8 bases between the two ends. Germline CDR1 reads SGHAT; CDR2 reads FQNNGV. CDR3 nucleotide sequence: TGTGCCAGCAGCTTAGCTTCAGGTAATCAGCCCCAGCATTTT. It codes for CASSLASGNQPQHF.

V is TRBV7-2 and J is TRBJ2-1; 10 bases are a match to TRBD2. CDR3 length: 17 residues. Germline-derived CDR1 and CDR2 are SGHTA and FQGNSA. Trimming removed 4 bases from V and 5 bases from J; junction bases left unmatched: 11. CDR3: CASSSSGGASGNNEQFF. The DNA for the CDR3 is TGTGCCAGCAGCTCGAGCGGGGGGGCAAGTGGGAACAATGAGCAGTTCTTC.

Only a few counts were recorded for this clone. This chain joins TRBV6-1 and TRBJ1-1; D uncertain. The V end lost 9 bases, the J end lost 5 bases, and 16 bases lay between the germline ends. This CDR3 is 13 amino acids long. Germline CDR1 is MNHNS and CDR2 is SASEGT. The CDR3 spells CASRKGAQTEAFF. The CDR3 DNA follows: TGTGCCAGTAGGAAGGGAGCACAAACTGAAGCTTTCTTT.

The CDR3 protein is CASSLNSGSGSEQFF. Here the CDR3 DNA reads TGCGCCAGCAGCTTGAATAGCGGGAGTGGGAGTGAGCAGTTCTTC. V gene TRBV5-1 combines with J gene TRBJ2-1; 9 nucleotides match TRBD2. The ends lost 1 base at V and 9 bases at J; junction bases unmatched: 8. Germline CDR1 SGHRS, CDR2 YFSETQ. This CDR3 has 15 residues.

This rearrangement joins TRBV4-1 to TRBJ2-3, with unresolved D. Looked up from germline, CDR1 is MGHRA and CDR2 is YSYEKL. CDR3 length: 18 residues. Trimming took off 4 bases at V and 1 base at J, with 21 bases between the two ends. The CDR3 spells CASSPQILDPPRTDTQYF. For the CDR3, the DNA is TGCGCCAGCAGCCCCCAGATTCTAGACCCACCCCGCACAGATACGCAGTATTTT.

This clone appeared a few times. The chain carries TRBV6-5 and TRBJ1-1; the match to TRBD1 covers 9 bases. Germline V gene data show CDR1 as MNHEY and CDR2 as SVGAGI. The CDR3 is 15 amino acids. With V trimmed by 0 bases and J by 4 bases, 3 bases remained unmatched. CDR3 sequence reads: CASSYSWTGATEAFF. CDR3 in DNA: TGTGCCAGCAGTTACTCATGGACAGGGGCCACTGAAGCTTTCTTT.

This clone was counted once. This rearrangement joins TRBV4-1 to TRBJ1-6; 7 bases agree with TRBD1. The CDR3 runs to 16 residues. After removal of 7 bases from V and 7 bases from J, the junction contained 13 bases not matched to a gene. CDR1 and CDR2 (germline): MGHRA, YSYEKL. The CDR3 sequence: CASNREQGQLNSPLHF. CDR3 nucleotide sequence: TGCGCCAGCAACAGAGAGCAGGGACAGTTGAATTCACCCCTCCACTTT.

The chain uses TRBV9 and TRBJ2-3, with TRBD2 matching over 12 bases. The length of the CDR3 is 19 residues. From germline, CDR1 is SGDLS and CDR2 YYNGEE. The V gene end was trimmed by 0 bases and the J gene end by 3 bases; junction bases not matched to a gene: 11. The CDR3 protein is CASSVEVGFGTSGTDTQYF. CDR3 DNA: TGTGCCAGCAGCGTAGAGGTAGGATTTGGGACTAGCGGGACAGATACGCAGTATTTT.